The 24 T cell receptor beta chains below come from one sample, sequenced in a study of blood T cell repertoires in COVID-19. Clones were read by immunoSEQ multiplex PCR, and TCRdb kept only the in-frame ones, dropping some. Among some 150,000 clones, 84% were seen once, and the ten largest hold under 8.5%. The sequenced sample consisted of peripheral blood. Receptors originate from a man between 35 and 55 years old who had recovered from COVID-19.

This clone has a handful of counts. This chain links TRBV2 with TRBJ1-2; 8 bases align to TRBD1. Per germline, CDR1 SNHLY and CDR2 FYNNEI. J gave up 0 bases and V 10 bases, and 7 bases lay outside the gene matches. The CDR3 has 14 amino acids. CDR3 loop: CATASTGANYGYTF. CDR3 sequence (DNA): TGTGCCACGGCCTCGACAGGGGCTAACTATGGCTACACCTTC.

The chain links TRBV6-1 to TRBJ1-5; no clear D gene. The germline V gene encodes CDR1 MNHNS and CDR2 SASEGT. The CDR3 is made up of 18 amino acids. Trimming removed 4 bases from V and 0 bases from J, with 19 bases in between. The CDR3 sequence is CASSAATPSYYSNQPQHF. The CDR3 DNA reads as TGTGCCAGCAGTGCAGCGACCCCCAGCTACTATAGCAATCAGCCCCAGCATTTT.

The CDR3 reads CASSLGGGAFDTEAFF. The CDR3 DNA reads as TGTGCCAGCAGCTTGGGAGGGGGCGCGTTCGACACTGAAGCTTTCTTT. V is TRBV5-4 and J is TRBJ1-1; 7 bases match TRBD1. CDR1 SGHNT and CDR2 YYREEE come from the germline V gene (reference sequence). This CDR3 spans 16 amino acids. V lost 0 bases, J lost 3 bases, and 8 bases stayed unmatched.

This chain links TRBV15 with TRBJ2-3; D remains ambiguous. Trimming pared 5 bases from V and 4 bases from J, leaving 10 bases between. The length of the CDR3 is 13 residues. Looked up from germline, CDR1 is LNHNV and CDR2 is YYDKDF (reference sequence). CDR3 loop: CATSARVADTQYF. The CDR3 coding sequence is TGTGCCACCAGCGCTCGGGTTGCAGATACGCAGTATTTT.

This clone was picked up a small number of times. This rearrangement joins TRBV5-8 to TRBJ2-7; 7 bases are shared with TRBD1. V shed 4 bases and J 2 bases; nucleotides not matched to a gene: 6. CDR1 is SGHTS, CDR2 YDEGEE, per germline. CDR3 length: 14 residues. CDR3 sequence (DNA): TGTGCCAGCAGCCCGCTTCAGGGGGCCTACGAGCAGTACTTC. Residues: CASSPLQGAYEQYF.

The genes are TRBV10-3 and TRBJ2-2; D gene unclear. CDR3 length: 12 amino acids. V shed 6 bases and J shed 2 bases, with 4 bases lying between them. Germline CDR1 is ENHRY and CDR2 is SYGVKD. The CDR3: CAIRQNTGELFF. The CDR3, as DNA: TGTGCCATCAGACAAAACACCGGGGAGCTGTTTTTT.

The chain combines TRBV6-2 or TRBV6-3 with TRBJ1-1; D is undetermined. The CDR3 totals 13 residues. Trimming cost V 5 bases and J 6 bases, with 13 bases left between them. Germline assignment: CDR1 MNHEY and CDR2 SVGEGT. The CDR3 region has the DNA TGTGCCAGCAGTCCCACTGGGAGTGCTGAAGCTTTCTTT. It encodes CASSPTGSAEAFF.

V is TRBV7-9 and J is TRBJ2-5; D remains unclear. Trimming removed 2 bases from V and 2 bases from J, with 3 bases in between. The CDR3 consists of 12 residues. Germline loops: CDR1 SEHNR, CDR2 FQNEAQ (reference sequence). The CDR3 nucleotides are TGTGCCAGCAGCTTACCGCAAGAGACCCAGTACTTC. Its protein product is CASSLPQETQYF. Full variable domain (outside the CDR3, taken from reference TRBV7-9 and TRBJ2-5): DTGVSQNPRHKITKRGQNVTFRCDPISEHNRLYWYRQTLGQGPEFLTYFQNEAQLEKSRLLSDRFSAERPKGSFSTLEIQRTEQGDSAMYLCASSLPQETQYFGPGTRLLVL.

The chain has TRBV7-2 and TRBJ2-5; 9 nucleotides line up with TRBD1. In germline, CDR1 is SGHTA, CDR2 FQGNSA. CDR3 length: 16 amino acids. The V gene end was trimmed by 6 bases and the J gene end by 4 bases; junction bases not matched to a gene: 12. The CDR3 region has the DNA TGTGCCAGCAGACCTCCGGGACAGGGAGGTTCAGAGACCCAGTACTTC. As protein: CASRPPGQGGSETQYF.

V and J are TRBV7-2 and TRBJ1-1; D remains unclear. V gave up 1 base and J gave up 1 base, with 7 bases separating them. Germline CDR1 SGHTA, CDR2 FQGNSA. The CDR3 is 14 amino acids. The CDR3 region is CASSLGPGNTEAFF. CDR3 nucleotides: TGTGCCAGCAGCTTAGGGCCAGGGAACACTGAAGCTTTCTTT.

This rearrangement joins TRBV7-2 to TRBJ1-5; TRBD1 matches 7 bases. The CDR3 loop spans 15 amino acids. V lost 1 base to trimming and J lost 1 base; unmatched junction nucleotides: 1. Germline CDR1 SGHTA, CDR2 FQGNSA. In DNA form, the CDR3 reads TGTGCCAGCAGCTTAGTCAGGGGGAGCAATCAGCCCCAGCATTTT. Its protein product is CASSLVRGSNQPQHF.

V usage is TRBV7-2 and J usage is TRBJ2-3; D is unresolved. The germline CDR1 and CDR2 sequences are SGHTA and FQGNSA. The CDR3 length is 14 residues. V gave up 2 bases and J gave up 4 bases, with 10 bases separating them. The CDR3 DNA is TGTGCCAGCAGCTTACTAGGAATGGCAGATACGCAGTATTTT. Its translation: CASSLLGMADTQYF. Full variable domain (missing parts from reference TRBV7-2 and TRBJ2-3): GAGVSQSPSNKVTEKGKDVELRCDPISGHTALYWYRQSLGQGLEFLIYFQGNSAPDKSGLPSDRFSAERTGGSVSTLTIQRTQQEDSAVYLCASSLLGMADTQYFGPGTRLTVL.

The rearrangement links TRBV14 to TRBJ2-7, with 11 bases that match TRBD2. The CDR3 loop spans 15 amino acids. Per the germline V gene, CDR1 is SGHDN and CDR2 is FVKESK. With V trimmed by 1 base and J by 3 bases, 2 bases remained unmatched. The chain's CDR3 is CASSQGLAGIYEQYF. In DNA form, the CDR3 reads TGTGCCAGCAGCCAAGGACTAGCGGGGATCTACGAGCAGTACTTC.

This clone was detected once. The chain joins TRBV6-2 or TRBV6-3 to TRBJ2-1; D not certain. The CDR3 covers 13 residues. Trimming took 3 bases from V and 4 from J, leaving 7 bases between them. Germline CDR1 reads MNHEY; CDR2 reads SVGEGT. The CDR3 nucleotides read TGTGCCAGCAGTTATAGCACATACAATGAGCAGTTCTTC. It encodes CASSYSTYNEQFF.

The J gene is TRBJ2-5, the V gene TRBV7-8, with D hard to call. The CDR3 extends over 12 amino acids. The germline V and J ends were trimmed by 5 bases and 5 bases, with 9 bases remaining between them. Germline-derived CDR1 and CDR2 are SGHVS and FQNEAQ. CDR3 region: CASSTHSETQYF. CDR3 DNA: TGTGCCAGCAGCACTCACTCGGAGACCCAGTACTTC.

The chain combines TRBV5-8 with TRBJ2-1; 9 bases agree with TRBD1. The CDR3 extends over 17 amino acids. Trimming took 0 bases from V and 5 from J; bases not matched to a gene: 9. Per germline, CDR1 SGHTS and CDR2 YDEGEE. Here the CDR3 reads CASSLGPGTGLHNEQFF. CDR3 sequence (DNA): TGTGCCAGCAGCTTGGGGCCGGGGACAGGGCTCCACAATGAGCAGTTCTTC.

The J gene is TRBJ2-3, the V gene TRBV18; D is undetermined. The CDR3 runs 15 residues. CDR1 is KGHSH, CDR2 LQKENI, per germline. The ends were cut back, 6 bases at V and 5 bases at J, with 18 bases in the middle. For the CDR3, the DNA is TGTGCCAGCTCCACCCCGGAGCGAGGATTAGATACGCAGTATTTT. It encodes CASSTPERGLDTQYF. The entire variable domain, with the rest obtained from reference TRBV18 and TRBJ2-3, is as follows: NAGVMQNPRHLVRRRGQEARLRCSPMKGHSHVYWYRQLPEEGLKFMVYLQKENIIDESGMPKERFSAEFPKEGPSILRIQQVVRGDSAAYFCASSTPERGLDTQYFGPGTRLTVL.

This clone came up a few times. The chain joins TRBV6-5 to TRBJ2-1, with 7 bases matching TRBD2. Germline lookup yields CDR1 MNHEY and CDR2 SVGAGI. CDR3 length: 15 residues. V trimming: 6 bases; J trimming: 4 bases; junction bases outside the gene matches: 9. CDR3 sequence: CASRLSSGSYNEQFF. Here the CDR3 DNA reads TGTGCCAGCAGACTTTCTAGCGGAAGTTACAATGAGCAGTTCTTC.

This clone has a single count. The chain employs TRBV30 and TRBJ2-5; no definite D call. The CDR3 is made up of 11 amino acids. With 3 bases removed from V and 5 bases from J, the gap between germline ends came to 7 bases. CDR1 GTSNPN and CDR2 SVGIG come from the germline V gene (reference sequence). CDR3 amino acids: CAWRAGETQYF. In nucleotides, the CDR3 is TGTGCCTGGAGGGCCGGGGAGACCCAGTACTTC.

The chain recombines TRBV7-2 with TRBJ2-5, with 8 bases lining up with TRBD2. The germline CDR1 and CDR2 sequences are SGHTA and FQGNSA. This CDR3 comprises 14 residues. Germline trimming cut 6 bases from V and 5 bases from J; bases unmatched to any gene: 8. CDR3 amino acids: CASSPGAGGETQYF. CDR3 coding DNA: TGTGCCAGCAGTCCGGGCGCGGGAGGCGAGACCCAGTACTTC.

The rearrangement joins TRBV14 to TRBJ1-2; 12 bases line up with TRBD1. CDR3 length: 16 amino acids. V lost 4 bases and J lost 7; bases outside the gene matches: 10. The germline V gene has CDR1 SGHDN and CDR2 FVKESK. Here the CDR3 reads CASSLMGDRGRRGYTF. CDR3 nucleotide sequence: TGTGCCAGCAGCCTCATGGGGGACAGGGGGCGACGTGGCTACACCTTC.

The chain couples TRBV27 to TRBJ1-5; tentatively, D is TRBD1 (5 bases). This CDR3 is 16 amino acids long. Trimming removed 0 bases at V and 0 bases at J, with 9 bases between. The germline V gene has CDR1 MNHEY and CDR2 SMNVEV (reference sequence). CDR3 in amino acids: CASSLSGPYSNQPQHF. CDR3 in DNA: TGTGCCAGCAGTTTATCGGGGCCTTATAGCAATCAGCCCCAGCATTTT.

The rearrangement uses TRBV29-1 and TRBJ1-2; 8 bases align to TRBD1. The CDR3 is 12 residues long. J gave up 2 bases and V 7 bases, and 3 bases lay outside the gene matches. Germline V gene sequence: CDR1 SQVTM, CDR2 ANQGSEA. The CDR3 sequence is CSADRENYGYTF. CDR3 bases: TGCAGCGCGGACAGGGAAAACTATGGCTACACCTTC.

This sequence joins TRBV11-3 and TRBJ1-1; D call uncertain. The germline gives CDR1 SGHNT, CDR2 YENEEA. V was shortened by 6 bases and J by 4 bases, with 12 bases between the two germline ends. The CDR3 consists of 13 residues. This chain's CDR3 is CASRGRVATEAFF. The DNA of the CDR3 is TGTGCCAGCAGGGGGAGAGTAGCCACTGAAGCTTTCTTT.